This T cell receptor (beta chain) was captured by sequencing in a study of blood T cell repertoires in COVID-19. Study at large: Sources were T cells, B-cell-depleted T cells, or PBMCs; the material itself was cDNA or gDNA.

Source study methods: From reference gene primer amplification, estimates of nucleated cell counts were derived. Assay: immunoSEQ multiplex PCR; the TCRdb copy retains only in-frame clones and omits some. The D gene and trimming were derived from the DNA, and the V and J assignments and clone size from that table. Of around 370,000 clones listed, approximately 90% are singletons. Those who participated ranged in age from roughly 18 to 89 years and resided in about two dozen US areas. Categorization into cohorts depended on clinical history that participants reported. The sequence derives from a woman aged 18-35 years who had recovered from COVID-19. What was sequenced was PBMCs or T cells enriched from blood (not recorded which).

The CDR3 nucleotides are TGTGCCAGCAGTTTTTTTGGAGCAGATACGCAGTATTTT. Residues: CASSFFGADTQYF. The J gene is TRBJ2-3, the V gene TRBV27, with no clear D. Between the trimmed V and J ends, which lost 3 bases and 4 bases, there was a span of 8 bases. This CDR3 is 13 amino acids long. Germline CDR1 is MNHEY and CDR2 is SMNVEV (reference sequence).